This TCR beta chain was sequenced for a study of shared clonotypes between healthy human individuals. On the study more broadly: CD8 memory received one plate per donor, CD8 naive two, CD4 memory three and CD4 naive three.

V shed 7 bases, J shed 4 bases, and the junction held 8 bases outside the gene matches. Germline V CDR1 and CDR2: SQVTM, ANQGSEA. The CDR3 has 13 residues. This table comes from immunoSEQ multiplex PCR, and its TCRdb copy is limited to in-frame clones, with some not included. The repertoire holds more than 850,000 clones, with around 78% as singletons. This clonotype was sampled from a man aged 18 to 29 in good health. Some clones in this sample may be carry-over from other donors' samples. The sample taken for sequencing was memory CD4+ T cells from PBMCs. Subset described: CD45RA-negative fraction. The rearrangement joins TRBV29-1 to TRBJ1-1; 8 nucleotides match TRBD1. Written as DNA, the CDR3 is TGCAGCGCAGCGGACAGGGCGGGCACTGAAGCTTTCTTT. Amino acid sequence: CSAADRAGTEAFF.